Following are 25 T cell receptor beta chains from one sample sequenced in a study of Graves' ophthalmopathy and Graves' hyperthyroidism. RNA transcripts were the source from which TCR beta CDR3 regions were amplified. RT-PCR with HTBI primers came first, then second-round multiplex PCR. TCRdb used MiXCR to reprocess the multiplex PCR reads, holding one entry per CDR3 protein. Of 220,000 or so distinct CDR3 sequences in the sample, about 22% are singletons; the top ten hold roughly 39%. Sequenced sample: peripheral blood. The source of these receptors is a woman between 50 and 59 years old with Graves' ophthalmopathy.

This clonotype was picked up many times. The CDR3 bases are TGCGCCAGCAGCTTGAATCCGGGACAGGGTCACGAGCAGTACTTC. It is translated as CASSLNPGQGHEQYF. The chain carries TRBV5-1 and TRBJ2-7, with 9 bases matching TRBD1. This CDR3 contains 15 residues. V shed 1 base, J shed 5 bases, and the junction held 7 bases outside the gene matches. CDR1 and CDR2 from the germline V gene are SGHRS and YFSETQ.

This clonotype was seen many times. A much larger clone lies a single base off, so this may be a read error. The DNA for the CDR3 is TGTGCCAGCAGTCCAGCGGGCACAAAAGGGATTCGGTACTTC. It yields the protein CASSPAGTKGIRYF. This rearrangement joins TRBV12-3 or TRBV12-4 to TRBJ2-4; D is perhaps TRBD2 (6 bases). The CDR3 has 14 amino acids.

The J gene is TRBJ2-5, the V gene TRBV28, with 15 bases identical to TRBD2. The CDR3 is 17 amino acids. In germline, CDR1 is MDHEN, CDR2 SYDVKM. Losses at the gene ends were 8 bases for V and 5 bases for J; bases not matched to a gene: 12. The chain's CDR3 is CASFGTSGRTPRETQYF. DNA for the CDR3: TGTGCCAGCTTCGGGACTAGCGGGAGGACGCCGCGCGAGACCCAGTACTTC.

This clonotype was seen at least ten times. The rearrangement links TRBV19 to TRBJ1-2; D is perhaps TRBD1 (5 bases). Germline V CDR1 and CDR2: LNHDA, SQIVND (reference sequence). V lost 1 base, J lost 4 bases, and 10 bases lay in between. CDR3 size: 14 residues. CDR3 coding DNA: TGTGCCAGTAGTATAGCCCTTGACAGCTATGGCTACACCTTC. This codes for CASSIALDSYGYTF.

The sample holds many counts of this clonotype. The rearrangement joins TRBV3-1 to TRBJ2-5; D possibly matches TRBD1 or TRBD2 (5 bases each). The CDR3 spans 14 residues. V dropped 1 base and J dropped 4 bases, with 10 bases sitting between them. The germline V gene has CDR1 LGHDT and CDR2 YNNKEL (reference sequence). CDR3: CASSQVGRRETQYF. The CDR3 DNA reads as TGTGCCAGCAGCCAAGTGGGACGGAGAGAGACCCAGTACTTC.

This clonotype has ten or more counts. The V and J genes are TRBV12-3 or TRBV12-4 and TRBJ1-1; TRBD1 might be the D (6 bases). The CDR3 runs 16 residues. Trimming took off 7 bases at V and 1 base at J, with 19 bases between the two ends. The CDR3 DNA follows: TGTGCCAGCAACTTCCGGGGGGCCCTCGGGAACACTGAAGCTTTCTTT. Translation: CASNFRGALGNTEAFF.

V is TRBV7-8 and J is TRBJ2-5, with D maybe TRBD1 (6 bases). Trimming stripped 3 bases from V and 5 bases from J, with 16 bases between. CDR3 size: 15 residues. Germline V CDR1 and CDR2: SGHVS, FQNEAQ. CDR3 sequence: CASSLGASQMETQYF. DNA for the CDR3: TGTGCCAGCAGCTTGGGGGCCTCCCAAATGGAGACCCAGTACTTC.

This clonotype has ten or more counts. The chain uses TRBV15 and TRBJ2-2; 8 bases are shared with TRBD2. The germline V gene has CDR1 LNHNV and CDR2 YYDKDF (reference sequence). V was clipped by 3 bases and J by 7 bases; unmatched bases: 10. CDR3 size: 16 residues. The CDR3 region is CATSSNQGLGFGELFF. CDR3 nucleotides: TGTGCCACCAGCAGTAACCAGGGACTAGGCTTCGGGGAGCTGTTTTTT.

This clonotype occurred many times. V is TRBV12-3 or TRBV12-4 and J is TRBJ2-5, with D uncertain. V shed 1 base and J shed 5 bases, with 11 bases lying between them. This CDR3 has 14 amino acids. In nucleotides, the CDR3 is TGTGCCAGCAGTTTAGGGATGAGATTGGAGACCCAGTACTTC. It codes for CASSLGMRLETQYF.

This chain uses TRBV20-1 with TRBJ2-5, with D possibly being TRBD1 or TRBD2 (5 bases each). Germline lookup yields CDR1 DFQATT and CDR2 SNEGSKA (reference sequence). Trimming removed 1 base at V and 2 bases at J, with 17 bases between. The CDR3 is 16 amino acids. CDR3 in DNA: TGCAGTGCTAGAGGCCTGGCCCGGGGCCTACAAGAGACCCAGTACTTC. Translating gives CSARGLARGLQETQYF.

The genes are TRBV29-1 and TRBJ2-7; TRBD2 agrees at 9 bases. The CDR3 has 16 amino acids. V lost 1 base to trimming and J lost 2 bases; unmatched junction nucleotides: 9. The germline CDR1 and CDR2 sequences are SQVTM and ANQGSEA. The CDR3 DNA is TGCAGCGTTGAAGGACGGCGGGAGGGCCGTCCCTACGAGCAGTACTTC. This encodes CSVEGRREGRPYEQYF.

Ten or more counts support this clonotype. The V call is TRBV24-1, the J call TRBJ2-5, with 8 bases identical to TRBD1. The CDR3 is 16 residues long. The germline V gene has CDR1 KGHDR and CDR2 SFDVKD. After removal of 3 bases from V and 2 bases from J, the junction contained 7 bases not matched to a gene. In DNA, the CDR3 is TGTGCCACCAGTGATCCCCTCCGGACAGGGCAAGAGACCCAGTACTTC. Its translation is CATSDPLRTGQETQYF.

This clonotype has ten or more counts. The rearrangement uses TRBV30 and TRBJ2-7, with D perhaps matching TRBD2 (5 bases). Trimming shortened V by 2 bases and J by 3 bases, and 20 bases separated the two germline ends. CDR1 is GTSNPN, CDR2 SVGIG, per germline (reference sequence). The CDR3 length is 16 residues. The CDR3 sequence is CAWSPGFKSRDYEQYF. The CDR3 DNA is TGTGCCTGGAGTCCAGGCTTCAAATCTCGGGACTACGAGCAGTACTTC.

At least ten counts were recorded for this clonotype. CDR3 sequence: CAWSQYNSPLHF. The CDR3 DNA sequence: TGTGCCTGGAGTCAGTATAATTCACCCCTCCACTTT. The chain couples TRBV30 to TRBJ1-6, with D unclear. CDR3 length: 12 amino acids. V lost 2 bases to trimming and J lost 4 bases, with 3 bases between them. Germline V lookup: CDR1 GTSNPN, CDR2 SVGIG (reference sequence).

This clonotype occurred many times. The rearrangement joins TRBV6-1 to TRBJ1-3; D ambiguous. The CDR3 spans 15 residues. CDR1 and CDR2 (germline): MNHNS, SASEGT. The germline V and J ends were trimmed by 2 bases and 0 bases, with 8 bases remaining between them. CDR3 sequence reads: CASSEPRISGNTIYF. CDR3 nucleotides: TGTGCCAGCAGTGAACCAAGGATCTCTGGAAACACCATATATTTT.

V and J are TRBV12-3 or TRBV12-4 and TRBJ1-5, with D possibly TRBD1 on 5 matching bases. V was clipped by 6 bases and J by 0 bases, with 15 bases between them. CDR3 length: 16 amino acids. CDR3 nucleotides: TGTGCCAGCAGCCCATCGGGGGGTCATAGCAATCAGCCCCAGCATTTT. This codes for CASSPSGGHSNQPQHF.

The chain couples TRBV12-3 or TRBV12-4 to TRBJ2-7, with 8 bases fitting TRBD1. The CDR3 covers 14 residues. V was clipped by 2 bases and J by 4 bases; unmatched bases: 4. CDR3 sequence (DNA): TGTGCCAGCAGTTTATTGGACAGGGAATACGAGCAGTACTTC. Protein product: CASSLLDREYEQYF.

This clonotype appeared many times. V gene TRBV6-5 combines with J gene TRBJ1-1; tentative D call: TRBD1 (5 bases). Trimming left V 1 base short and J 2 bases short, with 11 bases between. This CDR3 contains 15 residues. Germline CDR1 and CDR2: MNHEY and SVGAGI. The CDR3 coding sequence is TGTGCCAGCAGTTACTGGGCAGGGCCAAACACTGAAGCTTTCTTT. The encoded protein is CASSYWAGPNTEAFF.

This clonotype was picked up many times. The chain employs TRBV10-3 and TRBJ2-7; TRBD2 agrees at 12 bases. Trimming removed 0 bases from V and 3 bases from J; junction bases left unmatched: 0. The CDR3 runs to 15 residues. Germline loops: CDR1 ENHRY, CDR2 SYGVKD. The CDR3 DNA is TGTGCCATCAGTGAGTCGACTAGCGGGAGCTACGAGCAGTACTTC. This encodes CAISESTSGSYEQYF.

Note on this clonotype: This may be a read error: a much more frequent sequence differs by one nucleotide. The chain couples TRBV10-3 to TRBJ1-5, with TRBD1 matching over 11 bases. The germline V gene encodes CDR1 ENHRY and CDR2 SYGVKD. This CDR3 is built from 15 residues. The CDR3 region has the DNA TGTGTCATCAGTGAACGGACAGGGGGCCTGGTGCCCCAGCATTTT. Its translation: CVISERTGGLVPQHF.

This clonotype turned up a few times. The chain recombines TRBV12-5 with TRBJ1-2, with D unclear. Germline V gives CDR1 LGHNT, CDR2 FRNRAP. Trimming removed 0 bases from V and 8 bases from J, with 7 bases in between. There are 12 residues in the CDR3. The CDR3 loop reads CASGLVHGGYTF. CDR3 in DNA: TGTGCTAGTGGTTTGGTGCATGGAGGCTACACCTTC.

Ten or more counts support this clonotype. The V gene is TRBV30, the J gene TRBJ2-2; D call uncertain. This CDR3 is 16 amino acids long. V was pared by 2 bases and J by 4 bases, with 17 bases between. Germline V gene sequence: CDR1 GTSNPN, CDR2 SVGIG (reference sequence). CDR3 DNA sequence: TGTGCCTGGAGTCCCGGTCCAGCTACCGGCACCGGGGAGCTGTTTTTT. Its protein product is CAWSPGPATGTGELFF.

V and J are TRBV6-2 or TRBV6-3 and TRBJ2-2, with TRBD2 matching over 11 bases. This CDR3 is 21 amino acids long. Germline V lookup: CDR1 MNHEY, CDR2 SVGEGT. V trimming: 0 bases; J trimming: 0 bases; junction bases outside the gene matches: 12. CDR3 in amino acids: CASSYSRLASGGPANTGELFF. The CDR3 bases are TGTGCCAGCAGTTACTCGAGGTTGGCTAGCGGGGGGCCTGCGAACACCGGGGAGCTGTTTTTT.

This clonotype was counted many times. The chain employs TRBV19 and TRBJ1-5; D perhaps matches TRBD1 (5 bases). The length of the CDR3 is 15 residues. The germline V and J ends were trimmed by 1 base and 4 bases, with 11 bases remaining between them. Germline CDR1 LNHDA, CDR2 SQIVND (reference sequence). CDR3 sequence: CASSIARTQNQPQHF. The CDR3 DNA is TGTGCCAGTAGTATAGCTAGGACACAAAATCAGCCCCAGCATTTT. The variable domain in full, with the rest retrieved from reference TRBV19 and TRBJ1-5, is DGGITQSPKYLFRKEGQNVTLSCEQNLNHDAMYWYRQDPGQGLRLIYYSQIVNDFQKGDIAEGYSVSREKKESFPLTVTSAQKNPTAFYLCASSIARTQNQPQHFGDGTRLSIL.

The chain joins TRBV3-1 to TRBJ1-1; D gene uncertain. The CDR3 is made up of 12 amino acids. V lost 8 bases and J lost 1, with 8 bases in between. Germline V gene lookup returns CDR1 LGHDT and CDR2 YNNKEL (reference sequence). CDR3 sequence: CASGWGNTEAFF. The CDR3 DNA follows: TGTGCCAGCGGGTGGGGGAACACTGAAGCTTTCTTT.